A single sample gave rise to the 8 T cell receptor beta chains below, sequenced in a study of blood T cell repertoires in COVID-19. Assay used: immunoSEQ multiplex PCR; TCRdb lists only in-frame clones, some missing. This sample has roughly 250,000 clones, with around four fifths found just once. What was sequenced was peripheral blood. These receptors all stem from an older woman with active or convalescent COVID-19.

The V gene is TRBV5-8, the J gene TRBJ1-4, with 9 bases lining up with TRBD1. The trim removed 4 bases at V and 8 bases at J, leaving 9 bases unmatched. The CDR3 sequence is 15 residues long. Looked up from germline, CDR1 is SGHTS and CDR2 is YDEGEE. The CDR3 here is CASSDRTGDLEKLFF. The CDR3 DNA follows: TGTGCCAGCAGCGATCGGACAGGGGACTTAGAAAAACTGTTTTTT.

V is TRBV7-2 and J is TRBJ1-1; 7 positions agree with TRBD1. The CDR3 has 14 amino acids. The V gene end was trimmed by 3 bases and the J gene end by 1 base; junction bases not matched to a gene: 2. Germline V gene lookup returns CDR1 SGHTA and CDR2 FQGNSA. CDR3 sequence: CASSLRGQNTEAFF. The CDR3 region has the DNA TGTGCCAGCAGCTTGAGGGGGCAGAACACTGAAGCTTTCTTT.

The chain has TRBV5-4 and TRBJ2-5; possibly TRBD1 for D (5 bases). Trimming took off 3 bases at V and 1 base at J, with 16 bases between the two ends. CDR1 SGHNT and CDR2 YYREEE come from the germline V gene (reference sequence). This CDR3 is 16 amino acids long. Here the CDR3 DNA reads TGTGCCAGCAGCTCGCCAAGGGGCGGTCGCCAAGAGACCCAGTACTTC. Its translation is CASSSPRGGRQETQYF.

This clone was recorded a few times. The chain has TRBV7-6 and TRBJ2-5, with 10 bases lining up with TRBD2. There are 17 residues in the CDR3. Germline V gives CDR1 SGHVS, CDR2 FNYEAQ. J lost 1 base, V lost 3 bases, and 8 bases had no gene match. Here the CDR3 DNA reads TGTGCCAGCAGCTTGGCCACTAGCGGGACGGGCCAAGAGACCCAGTACTTC. Its protein product is CASSLATSGTGQETQYF.

This sequence joins TRBV19 and TRBJ2-3, with 14 nucleotides matching TRBD2. The CDR3 runs 17 residues. CDR1 is LNHDA, CDR2 SQIVND, per germline (reference sequence). V lost 4 bases to trimming and J lost 4 bases; unmatched junction nucleotides: 7. The CDR3 coding sequence is TGTGCCAGTAGTACACGAGGGACTAGCGGGGGTCCAGATACGCAGTATTTT. Amino acids: CASSTRGTSGGPDTQYF. Full variable domain (rest looked up from reference TRBV19 and TRBJ2-3): DGGITQSPKYLFRKEGQNVTLSCEQNLNHDAMYWYRQDPGQGLRLIYYSQIVNDFQKGDIAEGYSVSREKKESFPLTVTSAQKNPTAFYLCASSTRGTSGGPDTQYFGPGTRLTVL.

The chain is built from TRBV25-1 and TRBJ1-2, with D tentatively TRBD1 (6 bases). V lost 3 bases to trimming and J lost 7 bases, with 12 bases between them. The CDR3 totals 13 residues. Germline V lookup: CDR1 MGHDK, CDR2 SYGVNS. CDR3 nucleotide sequence: TGTGCCAGCAGTGAGCTCTTAGGGGGTGGCTACACCTTC. It encodes CASSELLGGGYTF.

This chain joins TRBV24-1 and TRBJ2-1, with a tentative D call TRBD2 (6 bases). V gave up 1 base and J gave up 8 bases, with 17 bases separating them. Germline CDR1 is KGHDR and CDR2 is SFDVKD. The CDR3 sequence is 16 residues long. The CDR3 loop reads CATSDLKGLAPHEQFF. Written as DNA, the CDR3 is TGTGCCACCAGTGATTTAAAGGGCCTAGCGCCCCATGAGCAGTTCTTC.

The rearrangement joins TRBV28 to TRBJ1-1; D possibly corresponds to TRBD1 (5 bases). This CDR3 contains 15 residues. V was trimmed by 5 bases and J by 1 base, leaving 14 bases between them. Germline loops: CDR1 MDHEN, CDR2 SYDVKM. The CDR3 spells CASSVRRGGNTEAFF. The CDR3, as DNA: TGTGCCAGCAGTGTACGGCGGGGGGGGAACACTGAAGCTTTCTTT.